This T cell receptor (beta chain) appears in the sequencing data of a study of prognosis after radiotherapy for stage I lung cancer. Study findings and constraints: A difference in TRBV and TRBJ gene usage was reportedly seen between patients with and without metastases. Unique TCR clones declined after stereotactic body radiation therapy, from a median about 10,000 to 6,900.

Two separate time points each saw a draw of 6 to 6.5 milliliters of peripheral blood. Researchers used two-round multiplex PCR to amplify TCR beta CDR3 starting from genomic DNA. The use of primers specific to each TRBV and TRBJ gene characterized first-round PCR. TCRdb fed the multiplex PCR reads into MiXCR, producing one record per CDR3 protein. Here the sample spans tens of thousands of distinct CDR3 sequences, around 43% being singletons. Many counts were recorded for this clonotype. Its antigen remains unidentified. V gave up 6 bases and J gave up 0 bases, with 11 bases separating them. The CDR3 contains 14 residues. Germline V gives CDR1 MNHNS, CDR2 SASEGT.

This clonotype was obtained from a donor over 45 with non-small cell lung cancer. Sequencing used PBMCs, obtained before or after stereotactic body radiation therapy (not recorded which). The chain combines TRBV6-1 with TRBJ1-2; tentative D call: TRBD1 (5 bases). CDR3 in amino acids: CASRNLGANYGYTF. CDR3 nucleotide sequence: TGTGCCAGCAGAAACTTGGGGGCTAACTATGGCTACACCTTC.